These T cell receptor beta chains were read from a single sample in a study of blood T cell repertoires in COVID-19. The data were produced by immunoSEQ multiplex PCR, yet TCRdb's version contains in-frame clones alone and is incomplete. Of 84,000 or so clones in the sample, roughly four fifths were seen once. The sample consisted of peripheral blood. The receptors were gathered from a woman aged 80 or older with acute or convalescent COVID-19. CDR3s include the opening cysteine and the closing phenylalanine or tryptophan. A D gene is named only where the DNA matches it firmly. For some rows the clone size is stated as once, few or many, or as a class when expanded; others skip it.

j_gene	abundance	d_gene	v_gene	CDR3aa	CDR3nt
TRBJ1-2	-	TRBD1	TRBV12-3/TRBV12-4	CASSPQGDYGYTF	TGTGCCAGCAGCCCCCAGGGGGACTATGGCTACACCTTC
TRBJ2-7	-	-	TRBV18	CASSPDRSRGYEQYF	TGTGCCAGCTCCCCCGACAGGTCTAGGGGCTACGAGCAGTACTTC
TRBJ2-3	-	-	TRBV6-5	CASSPGTTDTQYF	TGTGCCAGCAGCCCCGGGACTACAGATACGCAGTATTTT
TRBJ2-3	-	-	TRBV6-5	CASSYPGTDTQYF	TGTGCCAGCAGTTATCCTGGCACAGATACGCAGTATTTT
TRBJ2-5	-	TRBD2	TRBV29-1	CSVHIAGGRAETQYF	TGCAGCGTACACATAGCGGGAGGCCGGGCAGAGACCCAGTACTTC
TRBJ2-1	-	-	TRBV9	CASSVRPGNEQFF	TGTGCCAGCAGCGTAAGGCCGGGAAATGAGCAGTTCTTC
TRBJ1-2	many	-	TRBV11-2	CASSLRGTWLYGYTF	TGTGCCAGCAGCTTACGGGGAACTTGGCTCTATGGCTACACCTTC
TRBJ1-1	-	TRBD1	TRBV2	CASGTGTFEAFF	TGTGCCAGCGGGACAGGGACCTTTGAAGCTTTCTTT
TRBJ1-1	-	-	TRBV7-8	CASSLASRTVNTEAFF	TGTGCCAGCAGCTTAGCCTCCCGTACAGTGAACACTGAAGCTTTCTTT
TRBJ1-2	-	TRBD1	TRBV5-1	CASSPGQGGDGYTF	TGCGCCAGCAGCCCTGGACAGGGGGGAGACGGCTACACCTTC
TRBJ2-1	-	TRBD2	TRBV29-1	CSVGGTSGKGQFF	TGCAGCGTTGGGGGGACTAGCGGGAAGGGGCAGTTCTTC
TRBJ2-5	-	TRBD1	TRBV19	CASSDSQGVPETQYF	TGTGCCAGTAGCGACTCACAGGGGGTCCCCGAGACCCAGTACTTC
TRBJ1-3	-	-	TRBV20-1	CSASLGRAENTIYF	TGCAGTGCTAGTTTGGGGAGAGCGGAAAACACCATATATTTT
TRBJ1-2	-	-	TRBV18	CASSPLDRTNYGYTF	TGTGCCAGCTCACCTCTGGACAGAACTAACTATGGCTACACCTTC
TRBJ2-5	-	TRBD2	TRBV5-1	CASSLGGTSVETQYF	TGCGCCAGCAGCTTAGGCGGGACTAGCGTCGAGACCCAGTACTTC
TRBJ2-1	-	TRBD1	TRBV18	CASSDTKGQGGEQFF	TGTGCCAGCTCAGATACTAAAGGACAGGGAGGTGAGCAGTTCTTC
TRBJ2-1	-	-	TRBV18	CASSHPEGWVDEQFF	TGTGCCAGCTCCCACCCCGAGGGTTGGGTCGATGAGCAGTTCTTC
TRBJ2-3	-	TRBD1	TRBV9	CASSGRDSLTDTQYF	TGTGCCAGCAGCGGCCGGGACAGCCTCACAGATACGCAGTATTTT
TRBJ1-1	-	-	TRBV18	CASSPSRDTEAFF	TGTGCCAGCTCACCATCCAGGGACACTGAAGCTTTCTTT
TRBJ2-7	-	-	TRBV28	CASRLPGTSYEQYF	TGTGCCAGCCGACTCCCCGGGACTTCCTACGAGCAGTACTTC
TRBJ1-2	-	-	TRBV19	CASSIDRGGYGYTF	TGTGCCAGTAGTATAGATAGGGGAGGCTATGGCTACACCTTC
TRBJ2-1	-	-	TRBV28	CASSTRVGGEQFF	TGTGCCAGCAGTACCAGGGTCGGCGGTGAGCAGTTCTTC
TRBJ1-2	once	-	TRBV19	CASSIQGDYGYTF	TGTGCCAGTAGTATCCAGGGTGACTATGGCTACACCTTC
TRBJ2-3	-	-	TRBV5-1	CASSWEIGSADTQYF	TGCGCCAGCAGCTGGGAGATCGGGAGCGCAGATACGCAGTATTTT
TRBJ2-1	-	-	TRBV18	CASSPMLQIADNEQFF	TGTGCCAGCTCACCGATGCTCCAGATAGCGGATAATGAGCAGTTCTTC
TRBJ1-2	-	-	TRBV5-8	CASSLAQANYGYTF	TGTGCCAGCAGCTTGGCACAAGCTAACTATGGCTACACCTTC
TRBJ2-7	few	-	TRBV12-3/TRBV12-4	CASSFDRYYEQYF	TGTGCCAGCAGTTTCGACAGGTACTACGAGCAGTACTTC